Presented here are 17 T cell receptor beta chains from one specimen sequenced in a study of beta chain features in type 1 diabetes. Reverse transcription of all isolated RNA meant that expressed TCRB transcripts were sequenced. Libraries were prepared by immunoSEQ multiplex PCR; TCRdb keeps only in-frame clonotypes and omits some of them. The sample records about 290,000 clones, around 7.3% being singletons. The specimen was central memory CD4+ T cells from blood. These receptors all stem from a woman younger than 35 in good health.

The J gene is TRBJ2-5, the V gene TRBV6-4; D gene unclear. The CDR3 runs 11 residues. Deletions cut 10 bases from V and 4 bases from J, with 10 bases between. CDR1 MRHNA and CDR2 SNTAGT come from the germline V gene. The CDR3 loop is CATHHAETQYF. The CDR3 DNA reads TGTGCCACCCATCACGCAGAGACCCAGTACTTC.

This clone came up many times. The V and J genes are TRBV2 and TRBJ2-3, with 9 bases aligning to TRBD1. CDR1 is SNHLY, CDR2 FYNNEI, per germline. Trimming took 6 bases from V and 2 from J; bases not matched to a gene: 6. This CDR3 region has 15 residues. The CDR3 region has the DNA TGTGCCAGCAGCACCCGGACAGGGGCCACAGATACGCAGTATTTT. This translates into CASSTRTGATDTQYF.

This chain joins TRBV5-1 and TRBJ2-3; 8 bases are shared with TRBD1. V dropped 4 bases and J dropped 0; count of bases not matched to a gene: 7. The CDR3 is made up of 16 amino acids. Per germline, CDR1 SGHRS and CDR2 YFSETQ. In DNA, the CDR3 is TGCGCCAGCAGCGATACAGGGGGATCTAGCACAGATACGCAGTATTTT. This gives the protein CASSDTGGSSTDTQYF.

This clone was picked up many times. The chain is built from TRBV7-8 and TRBJ1-5, with D maybe TRBD1 (5 bases). V lost 3 bases and J 0 bases, leaving 9 bases between the germline ends. The CDR3 is 15 residues long. Germline CDR1 reads SGHVS; CDR2 reads FQNEAQ. CDR3 region: CASSLGPGSNQPQHF. The DNA of the CDR3 is TGTGCCAGCAGCTTGGGGCCCGGTAGCAATCAGCCCCAGCATTTT.

The table lists this clone with many counts. The V call is TRBV2, the J call TRBJ2-6; D possibly corresponds to TRBD1 (5 bases). V was shortened by 7 bases and J by 1 base, with 11 bases between the two germline ends. CDR1 is SNHLY, CDR2 FYNNEI, per germline. The CDR3 covers 15 residues. The CDR3 here is CASKLGESGANVLTF. In DNA form, the CDR3 reads TGTGCCAGCAAGTTAGGGGAATCTGGGGCCAACGTCCTGACTTTC.

Only a few counts were recorded for this clone. The chain combines TRBV7-2 with TRBJ2-5, with 12 bases lining up with TRBD2. V lost 5 bases, J lost 9 bases, and 7 bases stayed unmatched. The CDR3 extends over 14 amino acids. Germline CDR1 and CDR2: SGHTA and FQGNSA. In DNA form, the CDR3 reads TGTGCCAGCAGCCCTAGCGGGGGGGCCCCAGCCCAGTACTTC. Translated: CASSPSGGAPAQYF.

This clone came up a few times. The rearrangement uses TRBV5-4 and TRBJ2-1; D remains unclear. The CDR3 runs to 15 residues. Between the trimmed V and J ends, which lost 2 bases and 0 bases, there was a span of 9 bases. CDR1 and CDR2 from the germline V gene are SGHNT and YYREEE (reference sequence). The chain's CDR3 is CASSLKLSSYNEQFF. The CDR3 coding sequence is TGTGCCAGCAGCTTAAAGCTAAGCTCCTACAATGAGCAGTTCTTC.

CDR3 protein: CASSNPGLAGHQETQYF. The CDR3 nucleotides read TGTGCCAGCAGCAACCCGGGACTAGCGGGACACCAAGAGACCCAGTACTTC. The chain recombines TRBV7-6 with TRBJ2-5; 13 positions agree with TRBD2. Germline V gives CDR1 SGHVS, CDR2 FNYEAQ. The CDR3 has 17 amino acids. J gave up 0 bases and V 5 bases, and 6 bases lay outside the gene matches.

A few counts support this clone. J is TRBJ2-7 and V is TRBV7-3, with D tentatively TRBD1 or TRBD2 (6 bases each). The V gene lost 3 bases and the J gene lost 6 bases, with 12 bases spanning the gap. Germline CDR1 is SGHTA and CDR2 is FQGTGA. The CDR3 has 13 residues. CDR3 nucleotides: TGTGCCAGCAGCTTGTTACAGGGAGGCGAGCAGTACGTC. Its translation is CASSLLQGGEQYV.

This clone was detected ten times or more. This chain connects TRBV5-6 to TRBJ1-1; no clear D. The germline gives CDR1 SGHDT, CDR2 YYEEEE. Trimming pared 0 bases from V and 4 bases from J, leaving 7 bases between. The CDR3 is made up of 13 amino acids. This CDR3 reads CASSLGRVTEAFF. CDR3 in DNA: TGTGCCAGCAGCTTGGGACGGGTCACTGAAGCTTTCTTT. Filled out from reference TRBV5-6 and TRBJ1-1, the complete variable domain reads DAGVTQSPTHLIKTRGQQVTLRCSPKSGHDTVSWYQQALGQGPQFIFQYYEEEERQRGNFPDRFSGHQFPNYSSELNVNALLLGDSALYLCASSLGRVTEAFFGQGTRLTVV.

The chain combines TRBV6-6 with TRBJ2-7; TRBD2 is a possible D gene (6 bases). CDR1 is MNHNY, CDR2 SVGAGI, per germline (reference sequence). The CDR3 extends over 15 amino acids. The V and J ends lost 4 bases and 2 bases respectively, with 15 bases between them. In DNA form, the CDR3 reads TGTGCCAGCAGTTCCCACCCGCGGGGTCCCTACGAGCAGTACTTC. Its protein product is CASSSHPRGPYEQYF.

The sample holds a few counts of this clone. The sample has other DNA sequences that encode this CDR3 too. CDR3 amino acids: CASSVGRRAYNEQFF. CDR3 bases: TGTGCCAGCAGCGTAGGAAGGCGAGCCTACAATGAGCAGTTCTTC. The V call is TRBV9, the J call TRBJ2-1; D remains ambiguous. The CDR3 covers 15 residues. CDR1 and CDR2 (germline): SGDLS, YYNGEE. V lost 0 bases, J lost 2 bases, and 9 bases lay in between.

V and J are TRBV18 and TRBJ2-3, with 7 nucleotides matching TRBD1. With 2 bases clipped from V and 1 base from J, the junction kept 6 bases outside the gene matches. CDR3 size: 16 residues. Germline V gives CDR1 KGHSH, CDR2 LQKENI. This CDR3 reads CASSPRKGAGTDTQYF. The CDR3 DNA sequence: TGTGCCAGCTCACCAAGGAAGGGGGCGGGCACAGATACGCAGTATTTT. Full variable domain (missing parts from reference TRBV18 and TRBJ2-3): NAGVMQNPRHLVRRRGQEARLRCSPMKGHSHVYWYRQLPEEGLKFMVYLQKENIIDESGMPKERFSAEFPKEGPSILRIQQVVRGDSAAYFCASSPRKGAGTDTQYFGPGTRLTVL.

This clone has only a few counts. The chain carries TRBV6-1 and TRBJ2-7, with 8 nucleotides matching TRBD1. The J segment lost 2 bases and the V segment lost 5 bases, leaving 8 bases of the junction unmatched. The germline gives CDR1 MNHNS, CDR2 SASEGT. This CDR3 spans 15 amino acids. The CDR3 region is CASSPGTGVTYEQYF. CDR3 nucleotides: TGTGCCAGCAGTCCCGGGACAGGTGTCACCTACGAGCAGTACTTC.

This clone has more than one count but fewer than ten. This chain links TRBV4-3 with TRBJ2-5, with TRBD2 identical over 8 bases. V gave up 0 bases and J gave up 5 bases; unmatched junction bases: 11. This CDR3 contains 17 residues. Germline assignment: CDR1 LGHNA and CDR2 YSLEER. CDR3 sequence: CASSQDRGAGVVETQYF. CDR3 in DNA: TGCGCCAGCAGCCAAGATAGAGGAGCGGGAGTCGTTGAGACCCAGTACTTC.

The J gene is TRBJ2-1, the V gene TRBV5-1, with 11 bases lining up with TRBD2. Germline-derived CDR1 and CDR2 are SGHRS and YFSETQ. This CDR3 has 16 residues. J gave up 8 bases and V 4 bases, and 11 bases lay outside the gene matches. In nucleotides, the CDR3 is TGCGCCAGCAGCGAAGTAGCGGGAGGGCCAGTCGATGAGCAGTTCTTC. Its protein is CASSEVAGGPVDEQFF. Filled out from reference TRBV5-1 and TRBJ2-1, the complete variable domain reads KAGVTQTPRYLIKTRGQQVTLSCSPISGHRSVSWYQQTPGQGLQFLFEYFSETQRNKGNFPGRFSGRQFSNSRSEMNVSTLELGDSALYLCASSEVAGGPVDEQFFGPGTRLTVL.

In this sample, this clone turned up a few times. The chain combines TRBV21-1 with TRBJ2-3; the DNA was not used to check the table's D call, TRBD1. TRBV21-1 is a recognized pseudogene. CDR3 length equals 15 residues. The CDR3 protein is CASRKVQGATDTQYF. For the CDR3, the DNA is TGTGCCAGCAGAAAAGTACAGGGGGCAACAGATACGCAGTATTTT.